Presented here are 16 T cell receptor beta chains from one specimen sequenced in a study of T cell responses to AZD1222 COVID-19 vaccine. Assay used: immunoSEQ multiplex PCR; TCRdb lists only in-frame clones, some missing. The sample has 200,000 to 250,000 clones; 93% are singletons. Here the sequenced sample was peripheral blood, taken on day 0 of MenACWY control vaccination. These receptors were taken from an adult in good health.

The chain is built from TRBV14 and TRBJ1-6, with D maybe TRBD1 (6 bases). Germline-derived CDR1 and CDR2 are SGHDN and FVKESK. The germline V and J ends were trimmed by 0 bases and 4 bases, with 16 bases remaining between them. This CDR3 is 18 amino acids long. The CDR3 coding sequence is TGTGCCAGCAGCCAAGATCGGCAGGACAGCCGTTATAATTCACCCCTCCACTTT. Its protein product is CASSQDRQDSRYNSPLHF.

On this clone itself: The sample contains more than one DNA sequence encoding this CDR3. The V and J genes are TRBV28 and TRBJ1-4, with D perhaps matching TRBD1 (5 bases). Trimming shortened V by 3 bases and J by 3 bases, and 11 bases separated the two germline ends. Germline V gene lookup returns CDR1 MDHEN and CDR2 SYDVKM. The CDR3 loop spans 15 amino acids. CDR3 sequence reads: CASSFSGTANEKLFF. As DNA, the CDR3 is TGTGCCAGCAGTTTTAGCGGGACGGCTAATGAAAAACTGTTTTTT.

A note on this clone: Additional DNA sequences in this sample encode the identical CDR3. The genes are TRBV7-9 and TRBJ1-1, with 7 bases identical to TRBD1. The CDR3 loop spans 12 amino acids. Trimming cost V 1 base and J 8 bases; bases outside gene matches: 1. Germline V lookup: CDR1 SEHNR, CDR2 FQNEAQ (reference sequence). The CDR3 sequence: CASSLGQGEAFF. CDR3 nucleotides: TGTGCCAGCAGCTTAGGACAGGGAGAAGCTTTCTTT.

A note on this clone: Distinct nucleotide sequences in the sample also encode this CDR3. The V and J genes are TRBV28 and TRBJ1-1; D remains unclear. Germline assignment: CDR1 MDHEN and CDR2 SYDVKM. This CDR3 is built from 12 residues. The V gene lost 3 bases and the J gene lost 4 bases, with 6 bases spanning the gap. Here the CDR3 reads CASSLGVTEAFF. The CDR3 nucleotides are TGTGCCAGCAGTTTGGGAGTCACTGAAGCTTTCTTT.

This clone was counted a single time. The gene calls are TRBV3-1 (or the pseudogene TRBV3-2) and TRBJ1-1; no definite D call. The CDR3 covers 13 residues. V dropped 10 bases and J dropped 5 bases, with 17 bases sitting between them. Germline V lookup: CDR1 LGHDT, CDR2 YNNKEL (reference sequence). CDR3 in DNA: TGTGCCACCAAAACATACACGGGAACTGAAGCTTTCTTT. This translates into CATKTYTGTEAFF.

The V gene is TRBV30, the J gene TRBJ1-2; D is possibly TRBD1 (5 bases). This CDR3 is built from 14 residues. Per the germline V gene, CDR1 is GTSNPN and CDR2 is SVGIG (reference sequence). The V and J ends lost 8 bases and 3 bases respectively, with 19 bases between them. CDR3 in DNA: TGTGCCGGAGGGGTGGGCCTTGGGGACTATGGCTACACCTTC. The encoded protein is CAGGVGLGDYGYTF.

This clone came up once. V gene TRBV11-2 combines with J gene TRBJ2-3; possible D gene TRBD2, 6 bases. The CDR3 is 16 amino acids. V was trimmed by 5 bases and J by 4 bases, leaving 19 bases between them. CDR1 and CDR2 (germline): SGHAT, FQNNGV. The CDR3 DNA follows: TGTGCCAGCAGCCCCCCGGGACTCAGGGAACCAGATACGCAGTATTTT. It specifies CASSPPGLREPDTQYF. The variable domain in full, completed from reference TRBV11-2 and TRBJ2-3, reads EAGVAQSPRYKIIEKRQSVAFWCNPISGHATLYWYQQILGQGPKLLIQFQNNGVVDDSQLPKDRFSAERLKGVDSTLKIQPAKLEDSAVYLCASSPPGLREPDTQYFGPGTRLTVL.

The rearrangement joins TRBV9 to TRBJ1-5; 9 bases are shared with TRBD1. The CDR3 loop spans 14 amino acids. Germline values: CDR1 SGDLS, CDR2 YYNGEE. Unmatched junction bases numbered 6, after V lost 4 bases and J lost 7 bases. The CDR3, as DNA: TGTGCCAGCAGCACCGGGACAGGGTTACAGCCCCAGCATTTT. It codes for CASSTGTGLQPQHF.

The chain recombines TRBV5-6 with TRBJ1-1; D gene ambiguous. V was clipped by 0 bases and J by 1 base, with 7 bases between them. The CDR3 runs 14 residues. CDR1 and CDR2 from the germline V gene are SGHDT and YYEEEE. CDR3 nucleotides: TGTGCCAGCAGCTTGGCGCCGGGGAACACTGAAGCTTTCTTT. This translates into CASSLAPGNTEAFF.

The chain joins TRBV9 to TRBJ1-1, with D unresolved. The V and J ends lost 1 base and 9 bases respectively, with 7 bases between them. The germline CDR1 and CDR2 sequences are SGDLS and YYNGEE. The CDR3 runs to 11 residues. CDR3 in amino acids: CASSVHAKAFF. CDR3 nucleotide sequence: TGTGCCAGCAGCGTACATGCAAAAGCTTTCTTT.

DNA for the CDR3: TGCGCCAGCAGCTTAATCGGAGACAGTGCAGCTTTCTTT. Translating it yields CASSLIGDSAAFF. V gene TRBV5-1 combines with J gene TRBJ1-1; perhaps TRBD1 as D (5 bases). V dropped 2 bases and J dropped 10 bases, with 15 bases sitting between them. Germline values: CDR1 SGHRS, CDR2 YFSETQ. The CDR3 is made up of 13 amino acids.

J is TRBJ2-1 and V is TRBV27, with TRBD2 matching 7 bases. The CDR3 consists of 16 residues. Germline V CDR1 and CDR2: MNHEY, SMNVEV (reference sequence). V was clipped by 5 bases and J by 0 bases; unmatched bases: 7. The CDR3 sequence: CASSPHRDYSYNEQFF. In DNA form, the CDR3 reads TGTGCCAGCAGTCCTCACCGGGACTACTCCTACAATGAGCAGTTCTTC.

The chain employs TRBV27 and TRBJ2-2; D may correspond to TRBD1 or TRBD2 (5 bases each). Per germline, CDR1 MNHEY and CDR2 SMNVEV (reference sequence). The CDR3 has 13 amino acids. The V end lost 1 base, the J end lost 7 bases, and 7 bases lay between the germline ends. CDR3 sequence reads: CASSLWDGGELFF. As DNA, the CDR3 is TGTGCCAGCAGTTTATGGGACGGCGGGGAGCTGTTTTTT.

The rearrangement joins TRBV2 to TRBJ2-2, with D tentatively TRBD2 (5 bases). Germline V CDR1 and CDR2: SNHLY, FYNNEI. V was trimmed by 6 bases and J by 6 bases, leaving 11 bases between them. CDR3 length: 13 residues. The CDR3 protein is CASSRDNAGELFF. In DNA, the CDR3 is TGTGCCAGCAGCCGGGATAACGCCGGGGAGCTGTTTTTT.

V gene TRBV7-2 combines with J gene TRBJ1-4; no firm D call. The CDR3 totals 14 residues. Trimming stripped 2 bases from V and 4 bases from J, with 8 bases between. CDR1 and CDR2 from the germline V gene are SGHTA and FQGNSA. The CDR3 region is CASSLQWGNEKLFF. In DNA, the CDR3 is TGTGCCAGCAGCTTACAGTGGGGTAATGAAAAACTGTTTTTT.

The CDR3 protein is CASSTWDRRTEAFF. CDR3 sequence (DNA): TGTGCCAGCAGCACCTGGGACCGGCGAACTGAAGCTTTCTTT. V is TRBV5-5 and J is TRBJ1-1; D is possibly TRBD1 (5 bases). Trimming removed 4 bases from V and 5 bases from J, with 15 bases in between. The CDR3 runs to 14 residues. Germline V gives CDR1 SGHKS, CDR2 YYEKEE (reference sequence).